This T cell receptor (beta chain) derives from a study of blood T cell repertoires in COVID-19. Only in-frame clones appear in the TCRdb table, and some are missing; sequencing was by immunoSEQ multiplex PCR. The table lists roughly 360,000 clones, roughly 80% of them singletons. The CDR3 sequence is 14 residues long. Germline CDR1 is MNHEY and CDR2 is SVGAGI. The V end lost 10 bases, the J end lost 5 bases, and 21 bases lay between the germline ends. The receptor's source is a woman between 45 and 60 years old who had recovered from COVID-19. Material: PBMCs or T cells enriched from blood (not recorded which). V gene TRBV6-5 combines with J gene TRBJ2-7, with D maybe TRBD2 (5 bases). The DNA for the CDR3 is TGTGCCACCTTTATTGGACCCTCGGAGGACGAGCAGTACTTC. Protein product: CATFIGPSEDEQYF.